This TCR beta chain derives from a study of CD8 T cells in Susac syndrome. This CDR3 has 16 residues. V gave up 0 bases and J gave up 3 bases; unmatched junction bases: 2. Germline CDR1 reads SGDLS; CDR2 reads YYNGEE. The RNA input was about 0.5 to 1 ug, and it was reverse transcribed with random hexamers. Across 54 Vbeta and 13 Jbeta, TCR beta CDR3 was amplified with immunoSEQ multiplex PCR. In TCRdb, the immunoSEQ multiplex PCR reads were re-called with MiXCR into one record per CDR3 protein. The profile shows about 80,000 distinct CDR3 sequences, approximately 94% of them singletons. The clonotype was recovered from a human donor in good health. The chain joins TRBV9 to TRBJ2-2; 10 positions match TRBD1. The material sequenced was CD8+ T cells from PBMCs. The DNA of the CDR3 is TGTGCCAGCAGCGTAGGACAGGGGGCTGACACCGGGGAGCTGTTTTTT. Translating it yields CASSVGQGADTGELFF.